This note documents a single TCR beta chain sequence. This CDR3 is 17 amino acids long. J was trimmed by 2 bases and V by 0 bases; bases with no gene match: 5. Germline loops: CDR1 SGDLS, CDR2 YYNGEE. These data originate in a study of T cell changes during pregnancy in multiple sclerosis. This table comes from immunoSEQ multiplex PCR, and its TCRdb copy is limited to in-frame clones, with some not included. The table includes around 30,000 clones, approximately 90% detected once. Specimen: CD8+ T cells from peripheral blood mononuclear cells, collected before pregnancy. The chain joins TRBV9 to TRBJ2-2, with 9 bases fitting TRBD1. The sequence was obtained from a female donor with multiple sclerosis, enrolled in a pregnancy study. The CDR3: CASSVAGGQGNTGELFF. In DNA, the CDR3 is TGTGCCAGCAGCGTAGCTGGGGGACAGGGCAACACCGGGGAGCTGTTTTTT.